A selection of T cell receptor beta chains follows, all from one sample in a study of T cell responses to AZD1222 COVID-19 vaccine. Data came from immunoSEQ multiplex PCR; TCRdb stores just in-frame clones and leaves some out. The sample has about 96,000 clones; 80% to 90% are singletons. Sequencing used peripheral blood, obtained on day 0 of AZD1222 vaccination. The receptors come from an adult in good health. The CDR3 runs from the conserved cysteine through the conserved F or W. A D gene is named only where the DNA matches it firmly. Where a row states a size, it is once, few, many or the class of an expanded clone; other rows omit it.

CDR3aa	CDR3nt	d_gene	j_gene	v_gene	abundance
CASSRGTGGEQFF	TGCGCCAGCAGCCGGGGGACCGGGGGGGAGCAGTTCTTC	TRBD2	TRBJ2-1	TRBV4-1	.
CASSLGLIATNEKLFF	TGTGCCAGCAGCTTAGGACTGATTGCAACTAATGAAAAACTGTTTTTT	.	TRBJ1-4	TRBV7-9	few
CAISEYPERGYTF	TGTGCCATCAGTGAGTACCCCGAGCGGGGCTACACCTTC	.	TRBJ1-2	TRBV10-3	few
CASSEIQGLNTEAFF	TGTGCCAGCAGTGAAATTCAGGGGCTGAACACTGAAGCTTTCTTT	.	TRBJ1-1	TRBV6-1	.
CASSLDFGQGSSYEQYF	TGTGCCAGCAGCTTAGATTTTGGACAGGGCAGTTCCTACGAGCAGTACTTC	TRBD1	TRBJ2-7	TRBV11-3	.
CASSLGQTSMVGEQYF	TGTGCCAGCAGCTTAGGGCAGACCTCCATGGTGGGGGAGCAGTACTTC	.	TRBJ2-7	TRBV7-6	.
CAWSVPRDTSYEQYF	TGTGCCTGGAGTGTACCCCGGGACACCTCCTACGAGCAGTACTTC	.	TRBJ2-7	TRBV30	.
CASSLTAAGGRSTDTQYF	TGTGCCAGCAGCTTAACGGCTGCGGGGGGCCGTAGCACAGATACGCAGTATTTT	TRBD2	TRBJ2-3	TRBV13	.
CASSLSNYGYTF	TGCGCCAGCAGCTTATCGAACTATGGCTACACCTTC	.	TRBJ1-2	TRBV5-1	.
CASSFLSNQPQHF	TGTGCCAGCAGCTTTCTAAGCAATCAGCCCCAGCATTTT	.	TRBJ1-5	TRBV5-5	.
CASSGAGGRQPQHF	TGTGCCAGTAGTGGAGCAGGGGGCAGGCAGCCCCAGCATTTT	TRBD1	TRBJ1-5	TRBV19	large
CASSLTSSYGYTF	TGTGCCAGCAGCTTAACCAGTTCCTATGGCTACACCTTC	.	TRBJ1-2	TRBV7-2	.
CASSLGTGNTEAFF	TGTGCCAGCAGCTTAGGTACAGGGAACACTGAAGCTTTCTTT	.	TRBJ1-1	TRBV7-6	.
CASHWGQGIYNQPQHF	TGTGCCAGTCATTGGGGACAGGGTATCTACAATCAGCCCCAGCATTTT	TRBD1	TRBJ1-5	TRBV28	.
CASSPRELSGYTF	TGTGCCAGTAGTCCCAGGGAGCTCTCTGGCTACACCTTC	.	TRBJ1-2	TRBV19	.
CSVQYTGTAGTEAFF	TGCAGCGTCCAATATACCGGGACCGCAGGGACTGAAGCTTTCTTT	.	TRBJ1-1	TRBV29-1	.
CASSLGRGTSGQETQYF	TGTGCCAGCAGTTTGGGCCGGGGGACTAGCGGCCAAGAGACCCAGTACTTC	TRBD2	TRBJ2-5	TRBV28	.
CASSSGTANNQPQHF	TGTGCCAGCAGCAGCGGGACGGCAAATAATCAGCCCCAGCATTTT	.	TRBJ1-5	TRBV7-8	once
CASSPLAGDDEQFF	TGTGCCAGCTCACCACTAGCGGGGGACGATGAGCAGTTCTTC	TRBD2	TRBJ2-1	TRBV18	.
CASSLPGQADYEQYF	TGTGCCAGTAGCCTACCCGGACAGGCTGACTACGAGCAGTACTTC	TRBD1	TRBJ2-7	TRBV19	few